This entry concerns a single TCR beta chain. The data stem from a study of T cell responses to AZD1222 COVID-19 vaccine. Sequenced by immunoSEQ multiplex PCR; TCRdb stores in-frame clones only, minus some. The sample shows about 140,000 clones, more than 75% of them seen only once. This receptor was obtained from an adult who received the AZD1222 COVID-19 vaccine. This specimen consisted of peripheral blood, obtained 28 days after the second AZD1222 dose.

As DNA, the CDR3 is TGTGCCAGCAGACCGACGGGGCAGGGACAGTCCTACACCTTC. Its protein is CASRPTGQGQSYTF. This chain joins TRBV7-2 and TRBJ1-2; 7 bases map to TRBD1. This CDR3 comprises 14 residues. Germline CDR1 SGHTA, CDR2 FQGNSA. V lost 6 bases to trimming and J lost 10 bases; unmatched junction nucleotides: 14.